A single sample gave rise to the 3 T cell receptor beta chains below, sequenced in a study of metastatic and nonmetastatic thyroid tumors. TCRdb re-clonotyped the PCR reads via MiXCR. Of 20,000 to 30,000 clones listed, around 25% are singletons. All patients reached thyroid surgery having received no treatment beforehand. The source material was tumor tissue. These receptors originate from a male donor with papillary thyroid cancer or a benign thyroid nodule (not recorded which). Some clones in this sample may be carry-over from other donors' samples.

A word on this clone: This clone may be a read error of a much larger clone one base away. V and J are TRBV9 and TRBJ2-2, with D unclear. V dropped 0 bases and J dropped 10 bases, with 13 bases sitting between them. Germline V gene data show CDR1 as SGDLS and CDR2 as YYNGEE. There are 14 residues in the CDR3. The CDR3: CASSVGPAGAELFF. Written as DNA, the CDR3 is TGTGCCAGCAGCGTAGGCCCCGCTGGCGCGGAGCTGTTTTTT.

This clone was counted at least ten times. The chain links TRBV10-3 to TRBJ2-1, with 10 bases lining up with TRBD2. Germline CDR1 is ENHRY and CDR2 is SYGVKD. The CDR3 is 16 residues long. Trimming cost V 3 bases and J 9 bases; bases outside gene matches: 11. CDR3 DNA: TGTGCCATCAGTGAATCCCTTAGCGGGAGGCGAGGTGAGCAGTTCTTC. Translating gives CAISESLSGRRGEQFF.

A remark on this clone: This could be a read error, since a much larger clone is one nucleotide away. The gene calls are TRBV6-2 or TRBV6-3 and TRBJ2-1; the match to TRBD1 covers 11 bases. Germline V gene sequence: CDR1 MNHEY, CDR2 SVGEGT. The CDR3 covers 13 residues. The DNA for the CDR3 is TGTGCCAGCATGGACAGGGGGCATAGGTCGTGGCTCTTC. Protein sequence: CASMDRGHRSWLF.